Below are 15 T cell receptor beta chains sequenced from a single sample in a study of blood T cell repertoires in COVID-19 (dated by TCRdb to the early 2020s). Receptor libraries were prepared by the immunoSEQ multiplex PCR assay. TCRdb took this table from immuneACCESS and kept in-frame rearrangements with V and J called. Such tables lack part of the clones; where checked against another copy, unresolved V genes explain under half of the gap, and the rest is unexplained. This sample holds over 30,000 clones; about nine tenths were observed only once. The ten largest clones take up approximately 19% of the sample. Sequenced material: peripheral blood. Source of these receptors: a man older than 75 with acute or convalescent COVID-19.

This chain links TRBV5-8 with TRBJ2-7; D unclear. Germline-derived CDR1 and CDR2 are SGHTS and YDEGEE. CDR3 length equals 10 residues. V shed 3 bases and J shed 4 bases, with 2 bases lying between them. Written as DNA, the CDR3 is TGTGCCAGCAGCTCTTACGAGCAGTACTTC. Translation: CASSSYEQYF. Full variable domain (rest looked up from reference TRBV5-8 and TRBJ2-7): EAGVTQSPTHLIKTRGQQATLRCSPISGHTSVYWYQQALGLGLQFLLWYDEGEERNRGNFPPRFSGRQFPNYSSELNVNALELEDSALYLCASSSYEQYFGPGTRLTVT.

This chain links TRBV19 with TRBJ1-5; D might be TRBD1 (5 bases). Germline CDR1 LNHDA, CDR2 SQIVND (reference sequence). The CDR3 runs to 17 residues. Trimming left V 8 bases short and J 0 bases short, with 20 bases between. The CDR3 loop is CASGGGFRAPSNQPQHF. The CDR3 nucleotides read TGTGCCAGTGGGGGGGGTTTTAGGGCCCCTAGCAATCAGCCCCAGCATTTT.

The chain joins TRBV3-1 (or the pseudogene TRBV3-2) to TRBJ1-1, with D hard to call. V was shortened by 4 bases and J by 8 bases, with 14 bases between the two germline ends. CDR3 length: 13 amino acids. In germline, CDR1 is LGHDT, CDR2 YNNKEL (reference sequence). The CDR3 DNA reads as TGTGCCAGCAGCCCCAATAGTGGTCGCGAAGCTTTCTTT. Translated, it gives CASSPNSGREAFF.

The chain recombines TRBV2 with TRBJ1-3, with D perhaps matching TRBD1 (5 bases). The germline gives CDR1 SNHLY, CDR2 FYNNEI. Trimming cost V 5 bases and J 0 bases, with 14 bases left between them. CDR3 size: 16 residues. The CDR3 DNA sequence: TGTGCCAGCAGTCCTGACAGACCTTACTCTGGAAACACCATATATTTT. This encodes CASSPDRPYSGNTIYF. Using reference TRBV2 and TRBJ1-3 for the parts outside the CDR3, the full variable domain is EPEVTQTPSHQVTQMGQEVILRCVPISNHLYFYWYRQILGQKVEFLVSFYNNEISEKSEIFDDQFSVERPDGSNFTLKIRSTKLEDSAMYFCASSPDRPYSGNTIYFGEGSWLTVV.

The chain combines TRBV5-1 with TRBJ2-3, with TRBD2 matching 15 bases. Looked up from germline, CDR1 is SGHRS and CDR2 is YFSETQ. There are 16 residues in the CDR3. With V trimmed by 6 bases and J by 4 bases, 6 bases remained unmatched. For the CDR3, the DNA is TGCGCCAGCACGTGGACTAGCGGGGGGGTCCCAGATACGCAGTATTTT. It specifies CASTWTSGGVPDTQYF.

The chain is built from TRBV5-1 and TRBJ2-3, with 7 bases aligning to TRBD1. The germline gives CDR1 SGHRS, CDR2 YFSETQ. The junction had 7 bases not matched to a gene; V was cut back by 3 bases and J by 6 bases. The CDR3 runs to 14 residues. CDR3: CASSSGTVRDTQYF. The CDR3 region has the DNA TGCGCCAGCAGCTCAGGGACAGTCCGCGATACGCAGTATTTT.

The chain is built from TRBV19 and TRBJ2-3; TRBD2 aligns across 9 bases. Germline CDR1 reads LNHDA; CDR2 reads SQIVND (reference sequence). This CDR3 has 17 residues. V was pared by 8 bases and J by 2 bases, with 14 bases of the junction left unmatched. The CDR3 region is CASRVEAGGRFTDTQYF. CDR3 nucleotides: TGTGCCAGTCGGGTAGAGGCGGGGGGGAGGTTCACAGATACGCAGTATTTT.

This clone was picked up one time. The CDR3 does not close with the conserved phenylalanine or tryptophan, likely indicating a read error. The DNA is omitted, as the CDR3 cannot be located on it reliably, and the CDR3 follows TCRdb's listing. CDR3 sequence reads: CASTGDSAVVEQL. V usage is TRBV10-2 and J usage is TRBJ2-7; TRBD1 was called by the table and not checked on the DNA. Counting both end residues, the CDR3 totals 13 amino acids. CDR1 is WSHSY, CDR2 SAAADI, per germline.

The rearrangement uses TRBV29-1 and TRBJ2-3, with TRBD1 matching over 8 bases. The CDR3 runs to 13 residues. The germline V gene has CDR1 SQVTM and CDR2 ANQGSEA. The ends lost 3 bases at V and 2 bases at J; junction bases unmatched: 1. The CDR3 DNA reads as TGCAGCGTTGAGGGACAGGCCACAGATACGCAGTATTTT. Its translation is CSVEGQATDTQYF.

The chain uses TRBV5-1 and TRBJ1-2; 9 nucleotides agree with TRBD1. CDR1 is SGHRS and CDR2 is YFSETQ in the germline V gene. V was clipped by 3 bases and J by 1 base; unmatched bases: 4. The CDR3 consists of 15 residues. The CDR3 DNA reads TGCGCCAGCAGCTCTGGACAGGGGATTAACTATGGCTACACCTTC. It encodes CASSSGQGINYGYTF.

The genes are TRBV29-1 and TRBJ2-1, with 8 bases fitting TRBD1. CDR1 SQVTM and CDR2 ANQGSEA come from the germline V gene. V was pared by 0 bases and J by 0 bases, with 7 bases of the junction left unmatched. The CDR3 extends over 17 amino acids. CDR3 in DNA: TGCAGCGTTGAAGATGCGGGACAGGTGAACTCCTACAATGAGCAGTTCTTC. Protein: CSVEDAGQVNSYNEQFF.

The rearrangement uses TRBV27 and TRBJ1-5; 8 nucleotides line up with TRBD1. The CDR3 loop spans 15 amino acids. The V gene's germline CDR1 is MNHEY and CDR2 SMNVEV (reference sequence). Germline trimming cut 3 bases from V and 3 bases from J; bases unmatched to any gene: 4. For the CDR3, the DNA is TGTGCCAGCAGTTTCGGTCAGGGGGCCAATCAGCCCCAGCATTTT. Its protein product is CASSFGQGANQPQHF.

The V gene is TRBV5-5, the J gene TRBJ1-2; TRBD1 might be the D (6 bases). Germline loops: CDR1 SGHKS, CDR2 YYEKEE (reference sequence). The CDR3 is 15 amino acids. Trimming pared 2 bases from V and 6 bases from J, leaving 17 bases between. Written as DNA, the CDR3 is TGTGCCAGCAGCTTTCAGGGGAGGGACTACGATGGCTACACCTTC. Translated, it gives CASSFQGRDYDGYTF. The full variable domain, rest sourced from reference TRBV5-5 and TRBJ1-2, is DAGVTQSPTHLIKTRGQQVTLRCSPISGHKSVSWYQQVLGQGPQFIFQYYEKEERGRGNFPDRFSARQFPNYSSELNVNALLLGDSALYLCASSFQGRDYDGYTFGSGTRLTVV.

The chain recombines TRBV6-5 with TRBJ2-5; 10 bases are shared with TRBD2. The CDR3 has 13 residues. After removal of 7 bases from V and 5 bases from J, the junction contained 4 bases not matched to a gene. Germline V gene lookup returns CDR1 MNHEY and CDR2 SVGAGI. CDR3 sequence reads: CASMERGGETQYF. The CDR3 DNA follows: TGTGCCAGCATGGAGCGGGGGGGGGAGACCCAGTACTTC.

The genes are TRBV27 and TRBJ1-6, with no clear D. The CDR3 sequence is 15 residues long. V shed 6 bases and J shed 9 bases, with 18 bases lying between them. CDR1 is MNHEY and CDR2 is SMNVEV in the germline V gene (reference sequence). CDR3 bases: TGTGCCAGCAGCCCGGGCCCCGCGGGCATTTCACCCCTCCACTTT. It yields the protein CASSPGPAGISPLHF.